The 9 T cell receptor beta chains reported below all come from one sample, sequenced in a study of blood T cell repertoires in COVID-19. Some clones are missing from TCRdb's copy, which holds only in-frame ones; the method was immunoSEQ multiplex PCR. The sample holds approximately 74,000 clones, about 91% seen once. Sequenced input: peripheral blood. The source is a woman aged 60-70 years with active COVID-19.

The chain links TRBV6-4 to TRBJ1-2; the D gene is possibly TRBD1 (6 bases). The germline V gene has CDR1 MRHNA and CDR2 SNTAGT. V lost 5 bases to trimming and J lost 7 bases, with 14 bases between them. This CDR3 spans 13 amino acids. The CDR3 DNA follows: TGTGCCAGCAGTAAAGACAGGATCGGTGGCTACACCTTC. Translating it yields CASSKDRIGGYTF.

J is TRBJ2-3 and V is TRBV2; D is possibly TRBD2 (5 bases). CDR3 size: 16 residues. Trimming took off 6 bases at V and 5 bases at J, with 21 bases between the two ends. Looked up from germline, CDR1 is SNHLY and CDR2 is FYNNEI. The CDR3 loop is CASSPLGAARRDTQYF. DNA for the CDR3: TGTGCCAGCAGCCCCCTGGGAGCGGCCAGAAGAGATACGCAGTATTTT. Based on the CDR3 plus reference TRBV2 and TRBJ2-3, the full variable domain is EPEVTQTPSHQVTQMGQEVILRCVPISNHLYFYWYRQILGQKVEFLVSFYNNEISEKSEIFDDQFSVERPDGSNFTLKIRSTKLEDSAMYFCASSPLGAARRDTQYFGPGTRLTVL.

There are a few counts of this clone. The genes are TRBV4-1 and TRBJ2-1, with 11 bases lining up with TRBD2. Trimming removed 2 bases from V and 7 bases from J; junction bases left unmatched: 7. Germline loops: CDR1 MGHRA, CDR2 YSYEKL. The CDR3 contains 16 residues. The CDR3 protein is CASSQRSGRADNEQFF. CDR3 DNA: TGCGCCAGCAGCCAACGTAGCGGGAGGGCCGATAATGAGCAGTTCTTC.

The V gene is TRBV7-8, the J gene TRBJ1-1, with D tentatively TRBD1 (6 bases). V was cut by 5 bases and J by 1 base, with 20 bases left in between. The CDR3 length is 17 residues. Looked up from germline, CDR1 is SGHVS and CDR2 is FQNEAQ. CDR3 in amino acids: CASSPPGWTEENTEAFF. The CDR3 DNA reads TGTGCCAGCAGCCCCCCCGGTTGGACAGAAGAGAACACTGAAGCTTTCTTT.

About this clone itself: The junction and the germline gene differ at one end; a read error may be behind it. The chain uses TRBV6-5 and TRBJ1-1; no clear D gene. CDR3 length: 12 amino acids. The germline gives CDR1 MNHEY, CDR2 SVGAGI. CDR3 sequence (DNA): TGTGCCAGCCGATCGGTCGGGTCGACTACCTCCTTT. Translated: CASRSVGSTTSF.

J is TRBJ2-1 and V is TRBV10-1; D might be TRBD1 (5 bases). The CDR3 covers 12 residues. V lost 8 bases and J lost 6, with 11 bases in between. The V gene's germline CDR1 is WNHNN and CDR2 SYGVQD (reference sequence). CDR3 region: CASGGHPNEQFF. Written as DNA, the CDR3 is TGCGCCAGCGGTGGACATCCCAATGAGCAGTTCTTC.

This clone came up a few times. The chain recombines TRBV19 with TRBJ1-2, with D perhaps TRBD1 (6 bases). This CDR3 spans 15 amino acids. Germline CDR1 LNHDA, CDR2 SQIVND (reference sequence). The ends were cut back, 4 bases at V and 5 bases at J, with 17 bases in the middle. CDR3 residues: CASSTQTQGEYGYTF. The CDR3 nucleotides read TGTGCCAGTAGTACTCAAACACAGGGAGAGTATGGCTACACCTTC.

This chain uses TRBV2 with TRBJ1-6; 7 nucleotides line up with TRBD1. CDR3 size: 16 residues. The V and J ends lost 7 bases and 6 bases, in that order; junction bases with no gene match: 12. CDR1 is SNHLY, CDR2 FYNNEI, per germline. The CDR3 DNA follows: TGTGCCAGCACCCCTCAACAGGGGCGAAGTAATTCACCCCTCCACTTT. It specifies CASTPQQGRSNSPLHF.

The chain joins TRBV28 to TRBJ2-1; 14 bases match TRBD2. With 4 bases clipped from V and 3 bases from J, the junction kept 8 bases outside the gene matches. Germline CDR1 and CDR2: MDHEN and SYDVKM. The CDR3 sequence is 18 residues long. The CDR3 spells CASSSPGTSGSFYNEQFF. DNA of the CDR3: TGTGCCAGCAGTTCACCGGGGACTAGCGGGAGTTTCTACAATGAGCAGTTCTTC. Drawing the rest from reference TRBV28 and TRBJ2-1, the complete variable domain is DVKVTQSSRYLVKRTGEKVFLECVQDMDHENMFWYRQDPGLGLRLIYFSYDVKMKEKGDIPEGYSVSREKKERFSLILESASTNQTSMYLCASSSPGTSGSFYNEQFFGPGTRLTVL.